This T cell receptor (beta chain) was obtained from a study of T cell responses to AZD1222 COVID-19 vaccine. Worth noting for this clone: The target antigen is unknown.

Only in-frame clones appear in the TCRdb table, and some are missing; sequencing was by immunoSEQ multiplex PCR. The data contain approximately 140,000 clones, under 95% of them singletons. Study-level results: Reportedly, nearly half the spike-specific TCRs target unmutated variant regions.

This clonotype was obtained from an adult in good health. The sample in question was peripheral blood, obtained on day 0 of AZD1222 vaccination.

The CDR3 DNA is TGTGCCAGCAGCCCCGGACAGGGGCCCTACGAGCAGTACTTC. Encoded protein: CASSPGQGPYEQYF. The V and J genes are TRBV9 and TRBJ2-7; 9 nucleotides match TRBD1. CDR1 is SGDLS and CDR2 is YYNGEE in the germline V gene. This CDR3 contains 14 residues. Trimming removed 4 bases from V and 2 bases from J; junction bases left unmatched: 4.